This TCR beta chain was captured in a study of shared clonotypes between healthy human individuals. Broader study findings: When compared with the clonotypes that were shared by all four sorted-subset donors, the non-shared clonotypes turned out to have lower generation probabilities.

Original methodology: In the immunoSEQ data, sequences were junction-only and lacked quality scores, so filtering differed. TCRdb's table, derived via immunoSEQ multiplex PCR, lists solely in-frame clones and lacks some. V and J calls and clone size are given by that table; D and trimming were obtained from the DNA. The sample lists around 990,000 clones, about 72% occurring once. This clone was picked up one time. What it binds is not known. This TCR came from a man aged 18 to 35 in good health. Some clones in this sample may be carry-over from other donors' samples. Input material: memory CD4+ T cells from PBMCs. Subset described: CD45RA-negative fraction.

The CDR3 is CASSNDRGSEQYF. CDR3 bases: TGTGCCAGTAGTAACGACAGGGGAAGCGAGCAGTACTTC. The gene calls are TRBV19 and TRBJ2-7; 8 nucleotides agree with TRBD1. The V gene's germline CDR1 is LNHDA and CDR2 SQIVND (reference sequence). This CDR3 is 13 amino acids long. The V segment lost 4 bases and the J segment 6 bases; nucleotides outside the gene matches: 5.